The next 31 T cell receptor beta chains were all read from a single sample in a study of T cell responses to AZD1222 COVID-19 vaccine. The repertoire was sequenced with immunoSEQ multiplex PCR; TCRdb's copy has only in-frame clones and lacks some. The data hold approximately 140,000 clones, with roughly 92% observed a single time. The sample was peripheral blood, taken 28 days after the second AZD1222 dose. These receptors were taken from an adult who received the AZD1222 COVID-19 vaccine.

This chain links TRBV7-3 with TRBJ2-3; no definite D call. The CDR3 extends over 13 amino acids. V was clipped by 8 bases and J by 4 bases, with 13 bases between them. Looked up from germline, CDR1 is SGHTA and CDR2 is FQGTGA. The chain's CDR3 is CASGKSLADTQYF. The CDR3 DNA is TGTGCCAGCGGCAAATCCCTGGCAGATACGCAGTATTTT.

The CDR3 sequence is CASSGIAASPLHF. CDR3 nucleotide sequence: TGTGCCAGCAGTGGAATCGCGGCTTCACCCCTCCACTTT. The chain combines TRBV7-2 with TRBJ1-6; D is unresolved. The CDR3 has 13 amino acids. With 6 bases removed from V and 9 bases from J, the gap between germline ends came to 12 bases. The germline V gene encodes CDR1 SGHTA and CDR2 FQGNSA.

This chain uses TRBV12-3 or TRBV12-4 with TRBJ1-2, with D possibly being TRBD1 (5 bases). The CDR3 is made up of 11 amino acids. Trimming pared 4 bases from V and 7 bases from J, leaving 7 bases between. CDR3 region: CASSSGTGYTF. The CDR3 DNA reads as TGTGCCAGCAGTTCAGGGACTGGCTACACCTTC.

This chain uses TRBV18 with TRBJ2-7; D gene uncertain. This CDR3 has 11 residues. V was shortened by 5 bases and J by 3 bases, with 5 bases between the two germline ends. Germline V gives CDR1 KGHSH, CDR2 LQKENI. The CDR3: CASSSDYEQYF. The CDR3 DNA is TGTGCCAGCTCATCGGACTACGAGCAGTACTTC.

The chain uses TRBV5-6 and TRBJ2-7, with D hard to call. Germline CDR1 and CDR2: SGHDT and YYEEEE. This CDR3 has 13 amino acids. Between the trimmed V and J ends, which lost 1 base and 7 bases, there was a span of 12 bases. The CDR3 here is CASSLTALGEQYF. The CDR3 nucleotides are TGTGCCAGCAGCTTGACTGCCTTGGGTGAGCAGTACTTC.

The chain recombines TRBV5-8 with TRBJ2-7, with D unclear. The CDR3 consists of 13 residues. V was shortened by 0 bases and J by 3 bases, with 7 bases between the two germline ends. Looked up from germline, CDR1 is SGHTS and CDR2 is YDEGEE. CDR3 in amino acids: CASSLERSYEQYF. For the CDR3, the DNA is TGTGCCAGCAGCTTGGAGCGTAGCTACGAGCAGTACTTC.

The rearrangement links TRBV5-4 to TRBJ2-2, with D possibly being TRBD1 (5 bases). Germline assignment: CDR1 SGHNT and CDR2 YYREEE (reference sequence). The CDR3 covers 16 residues. V lost 4 bases and J lost 4, with 17 bases in between. As DNA, the CDR3 is TGTGCCAGCAGCCCCCCCTGGCAGGGAAGCACCGGGGAGCTGTTTTTT. This gives the protein CASSPPWQGSTGELFF. Full variable domain (remainder filled in from reference TRBV5-4 and TRBJ2-2): ETGVTQSPTHLIKTRGQQVTLRCSSQSGHNTVSWYQQALGQGPQFIFQYYREEENGRGNFPPRFSGLQFPNYSSELNVNALELDDSALYLCASSPPWQGSTGELFFGEGSRLTVL.

This chain links TRBV2 with TRBJ1-2; 7 bases line up with TRBD1. The CDR3 consists of 13 residues. Germline V gene sequence: CDR1 SNHLY, CDR2 FYNNEI. V lost 6 bases and J lost 7; bases outside the gene matches: 8. The CDR3 reads CASRGTDVGGYTF. The CDR3 bases are TGTGCCAGCAGGGGGACAGACGTGGGTGGCTACACCTTC.

J is TRBJ1-4 and V is TRBV6-2 or TRBV6-3; 7 bases match TRBD1. Germline lookup yields CDR1 MNHEY and CDR2 SVGEGT. V dropped 4 bases and J dropped 8; count of bases not matched to a gene: 13. This CDR3 comprises 16 residues. The CDR3 loop reads CASSSPGTVNREKLFF. DNA of the CDR3: TGTGCCAGCAGTTCCCCCGGGACAGTGAATCGGGAAAAACTGTTTTTT.

CDR3 protein: CATSEWDRGNYGYTF. CDR3 coding DNA: TGTGCCACCAGTGAATGGGACAGGGGCAACTATGGCTACACCTTC. The V gene is TRBV24-1, the J gene TRBJ1-2; TRBD1 agrees at 10 bases. The CDR3 loop spans 15 amino acids. Germline CDR1 and CDR2: KGHDR and SFDVKD. The J segment lost 2 bases and the V segment lost 4 bases, leaving 3 bases of the junction unmatched.

V usage is TRBV12-3 or TRBV12-4 and J usage is TRBJ1-2, with TRBD1 matching over 8 bases. The CDR3 runs to 11 residues. The ends lost 7 bases at V and 9 bases at J; junction bases unmatched: 4. CDR3 DNA: TGTGCCAGCAATCGACAGGGGAGCTACACCTTC. It codes for CASNRQGSYTF.

V is TRBV7-6 and J is TRBJ2-3; 8 nucleotides agree with TRBD2. This CDR3 region has 18 residues. Trimming took 5 bases from V and 3 from J; bases not matched to a gene: 16. Germline CDR1 is SGHVS and CDR2 is FNYEAQ. CDR3 region: CASSPASGGLGRTDTQYF. CDR3 sequence (DNA): TGTGCCAGCAGCCCCGCTTCGGGGGGGCTCGGTAGGACAGATACGCAGTATTTT.

The CDR3: CASSAVDRAGKLFF. The CDR3 DNA reads as TGTGCCAGCAGTGCCGTGGACAGGGCGGGCAAACTGTTTTTT. The rearrangement joins TRBV6-4 to TRBJ1-4; 8 bases are shared with TRBD1. This CDR3 has 14 residues. V shed 4 bases, J shed 11 bases, and the junction held 9 bases outside the gene matches. Germline CDR1 is MRHNA and CDR2 is SNTAGT.

This rearrangement joins TRBV30 to TRBJ1-2; D ambiguous. The germline V and J ends were trimmed by 3 bases and 0 bases, with 8 bases remaining between them. Germline V CDR1 and CDR2: GTSNPN, SVGIG (reference sequence). The CDR3 runs to 13 residues. DNA of the CDR3: TGTGCCTGGAGGGTGGCAGCTAACTATGGCTACACCTTC. This gives the protein CAWRVAANYGYTF.

The chain has TRBV15 and TRBJ2-1; 8 nucleotides match TRBD2. The CDR3 totals 15 residues. Looked up from germline, CDR1 is LNHNV and CDR2 is YYDKDF (reference sequence). V shed 1 base, J shed 8 bases, and the junction held 7 bases outside the gene matches. CDR3 in amino acids: CATSRVAGGGDEQFF. DNA for the CDR3: TGTGCCACCAGCAGAGTGGCGGGAGGCGGGGATGAGCAGTTCTTC.

J is TRBJ1-1 and V is TRBV11-3, with 8 bases fitting TRBD1. This CDR3 is built from 15 residues. The trim removed 1 base at V and 0 bases at J, leaving 1 base unmatched. Germline values: CDR1 SGHNT, CDR2 YENEEA. In nucleotides, the CDR3 is TGTGCCAGCAGCTTAGGGACAGGGATGAACACTGAAGCTTTCTTT. Translation: CASSLGTGMNTEAFF.

This chain uses TRBV28 with TRBJ1-2, with TRBD1 as a possible D gene (5 bases). Trimming left V 3 bases short and J 4 bases short, with 9 bases between. Germline V gene lookup returns CDR1 MDHEN and CDR2 SYDVKM. The CDR3 length is 13 residues. The CDR3 nucleotides read TGTGCCAGCAGTTTGACAGACTCCTATGGCTACACCTTC. It encodes CASSLTDSYGYTF.

J is TRBJ2-1 and V is TRBV15; D perhaps matches TRBD1 (6 bases). Trimming pared 0 bases from V and 10 bases from J, leaving 7 bases between. This CDR3 region has 12 residues. CDR1 and CDR2 from the germline V gene are LNHNV and YYDKDF (reference sequence). The CDR3: CATSREDREQFF. In DNA form, the CDR3 reads TGTGCCACCAGCAGAGAAGACAGGGAGCAGTTCTTC.

V gene TRBV6-5 combines with J gene TRBJ1-1; TRBD1 might be the D (5 bases). Trimming removed 5 bases at V and 5 bases at J, with 15 bases between. The CDR3 extends over 14 amino acids. Germline CDR1 reads MNHEY; CDR2 reads SVGAGI. The CDR3 is CASSKPGRGTEAFF. CDR3 nucleotide sequence: TGTGCCAGCAGTAAACCAGGGAGGGGAACTGAAGCTTTCTTT.

The V and J genes are TRBV9 and TRBJ2-3, with D tentatively TRBD2 (5 bases). V lost 0 bases and J 5 bases, leaving 7 bases between the germline ends. CDR1 and CDR2 (germline): SGDLS, YYNGEE. This CDR3 is built from 13 residues. CDR3 sequence reads: CASSVAGIDTQYF. In DNA, the CDR3 is TGTGCCAGCAGCGTAGCGGGGATAGATACGCAGTATTTT.

The V gene is TRBV2, the J gene TRBJ1-6; 8 bases match TRBD1. The J segment lost 9 bases and the V segment lost 3 bases, leaving 7 bases of the junction unmatched. This CDR3 has 15 residues. CDR1 is SNHLY, CDR2 FYNNEI, per germline. CDR3 region: CASSDLQGVGSPLHF. CDR3 coding DNA: TGTGCCAGCAGTGACTTACAGGGGGTAGGTTCACCCCTCCACTTT.

The V call is TRBV5-5, the J call TRBJ1-2; weak D call: TRBD1 (5 bases). Germline CDR1 and CDR2: SGHKS and YYEKEE (reference sequence). The V and J ends lost 4 bases and 8 bases respectively, with 18 bases between them. The CDR3 contains 14 residues. The CDR3 DNA is TGTGCCAGCAGCCCATGGGGGGGAACCAGGGGCTACACCTTC. Protein product: CASSPWGGTRGYTF.

V is TRBV19 and J is TRBJ1-1; perhaps TRBD1 as D (5 bases). Germline loops: CDR1 LNHDA, CDR2 SQIVND (reference sequence). V lost 4 bases, J lost 1 base, and 16 bases lay in between. The CDR3 sequence is 16 residues long. CDR3 region: CASSTGIGAANTEAFF. CDR3 sequence (DNA): TGTGCCAGTAGTACCGGGATTGGGGCCGCGAACACTGAAGCTTTCTTT.

The V call is TRBV12-3 or TRBV12-4, the J call TRBJ1-4, with D perhaps TRBD1 (5 bases). V was cut by 3 bases and J by 8 bases, with 10 bases left in between. The length of the CDR3 is 13 residues. This CDR3 reads CASSFGGEEKLFF. Here the CDR3 DNA reads TGTGCCAGCAGTTTTGGGGGGGAAGAAAAACTGTTTTTT.

The V call is TRBV6-2 or TRBV6-3, the J call TRBJ2-7, with D perhaps TRBD2 (5 bases). The germline V gene encodes CDR1 MNHEY and CDR2 SVGEGT. The CDR3 totals 14 residues. V lost 2 bases to trimming and J lost 4 bases, with 12 bases between them. The CDR3 DNA reads TGTGCCAGCAGTTACCTGGGGAGCCGGTACGAGCAGTACTTC. Protein sequence: CASSYLGSRYEQYF.

The chain links TRBV6-5 to TRBJ2-1; D not certain. Germline-derived CDR1 and CDR2 are MNHEY and SVGAGI. V was pared by 4 bases and J by 8 bases, with 21 bases between. This CDR3 contains 16 residues. The CDR3 sequence is CASSSWGGRPTDEQFF. CDR3 sequence (DNA): TGTGCCAGCAGTTCCTGGGGTGGCCGGCCTACCGATGAGCAGTTCTTC.

The chain has TRBV5-1 and TRBJ1-3; possibly TRBD1 for D (5 bases). Germline V gene sequence: CDR1 SGHRS, CDR2 YFSETQ. The CDR3 runs to 16 residues. The ends were cut back, 4 bases at V and 0 bases at J, with 14 bases in the middle. The chain's CDR3 is CASSPRAADSGNTIYF. The CDR3 DNA sequence: TGCGCCAGCAGCCCCAGGGCAGCCGACTCTGGAAACACCATATATTTT.

This chain uses TRBV6-5 with TRBJ1-2; tentative D call: TRBD1 (5 bases). Trimming left V 5 bases short and J 3 bases short, with 10 bases between. The CDR3 contains 13 residues. The germline CDR1 and CDR2 sequences are MNHEY and SVGAGI. DNA for the CDR3: TGTGCCAGCAGTCCGCAGGGAGACTATGGCTACACCTTC. Its protein is CASSPQGDYGYTF.

The chain has TRBV7-2 and TRBJ2-2; no clear D gene. CDR3 length equals 15 residues. From germline, CDR1 is SGHTA and CDR2 FQGNSA. V lost 1 base to trimming and J lost 4 bases, with 10 bases between them. For the CDR3, the DNA is TGTGCCAGCAGCTTAGGGTTCGCTCCCACCGGGGAGCTGTTTTTT. Its translation is CASSLGFAPTGELFF.

This chain joins TRBV9 and TRBJ1-4; 8 bases fit TRBD1. V lost 4 bases and J lost 6; bases outside the gene matches: 8. Germline V gives CDR1 SGDLS, CDR2 YYNGEE. The CDR3 loop spans 15 amino acids. The CDR3 DNA sequence: TGTGCCAGCAGCCCCGGGGACAGGCGCTATGAAAAACTGTTTTTT. As protein: CASSPGDRRYEKLFF. Using reference TRBV9 and TRBJ1-4 for the parts outside the CDR3, the full variable domain is DSGVTQTPKHLITATGQRVTLRCSPRSGDLSVYWYQQSLDQGLQFLIQYYNGEERAKGNILERFSAQQFPDLHSELNLSSLELGDSALYFCASSPGDRRYEKLFFGSGTQLSVL.

The genes are TRBV7-2 and TRBJ1-1; D gene uncertain. This CDR3 has 12 residues. Trimming cost V 1 base and J 10 bases, with 10 bases left between them. CDR1 SGHTA and CDR2 FQGNSA come from the germline V gene. CDR3 bases: TGTGCCAGCAGCTTAGGTGGGATCGGAGCTTTCTTT. This translates into CASSLGGIGAFF.